This TCR beta chain is from a study of shared T cell receptors in the human thymus. Trimming pared 2 bases from V and 0 bases from J, leaving 14 bases between. Germline CDR1 and CDR2: SGHRS and YFSETQ. The CDR3 extends over 16 amino acids. TCRdb's table, derived via immunoSEQ multiplex PCR, lists solely in-frame clones and lacks some. The table has some 700,000 clones, 80% to 90% seen once. Comment on this clone: Other DNA sequences in this sample translate to the same CDR3.

The data were also submitted as part of a second study, on human thymus T cells.

Sequencing used thymocytes. The source is a girl less than two years old with a congenital heart defect. The chain is built from TRBV5-1 and TRBJ2-5; weak D call: TRBD1 (6 bases). The CDR3 loop is CASSLSHRQDQETQYF. CDR3 sequence (DNA): TGCGCCAGCAGCTTATCCCATAGACAGGACCAAGAGACCCAGTACTTC. Full variable domain (missing parts from reference TRBV5-1 and TRBJ2-5): KAGVTQTPRYLIKTRGQQVTLSCSPISGHRSVSWYQQTPGQGLQFLFEYFSETQRNKGNFPGRFSGRQFSNSRSEMNVSTLELGDSALYLCASSLSHRQDQETQYFGPGTRLLVL.